These 27 T cell receptor beta chains share one sample of origin, sequenced in a study of tumor-infiltrating lymphocytes in primary liver carcinoma. Co-extracting RNA and DNA was done with 20-30 mg of unsorted bulk tissue as input. The investigators made TCR beta cDNA from 400 to 550 ng total RNA, using a constant-region primer. Sequencing libraries for TCR beta derived from three nested multiplex PCR rounds that used slightly modified ARM-PCR. Each of the first two PCR rounds ran approximately 9 cycles with TRBV1-TRBV30 forward and C-beta reverse primers. TCRdb reanalysed the multiplex PCR reads using MiXCR and keeps one entry per CDR3 protein. The table shows more than 85,000 distinct CDR3 sequences, with roughly 80% occurring only once. The sequenced material came from liver tumor tissue from sampling region 3. Stated subset: tumor region T3, left-lateral pole. Receptors were obtained from a man in his forties with primary liver carcinoma and hepatitis B virus infection.

About this clonotype itself: At one boundary the junction diverges from the germline segment, which might be a read error. The chain carries TRBV14 and TRBJ2-1; TRBD2 matches at 8 bases. This CDR3 spans 16 amino acids. Per germline, CDR1 SGHDN and CDR2 FVKESK. The chain's CDR3 is CTSSGVAGWVNNEQFF. Written as DNA, the CDR3 is TGTACCAGTAGTGGCGTAGCGGGATGGGTAAACAATGAGCAGTTCTTC.

A note on this clonotype: The germline gene is not matched at one end of the junction; a read error may be the cause. The chain joins TRBV4-2 to TRBJ1-3; D gene ambiguous. Per the germline V gene, CDR1 is LGHNA and CDR2 is YNFKEQ. The CDR3 runs to 17 residues. In nucleotides, the CDR3 is TGTGCCAGCAGCCAAAGTCAAGCAGGCGCCTCTGGAAACATCATATATTTT. Its protein product is CASSQSQAGASGNIIYF.

This clonotype occurred a few times. One end of the junction is discordant with germline, which a read error may explain. The CDR3 region has the DNA TGCAGCGTTGGTTTAGGGTGGGGGATAACCGGGGAGCTATTTTTT. As protein: CSVGLGWGITGELFF. The chain combines TRBV29-1 with TRBJ2-2, with D possibly called TRBD1 or TRBD2 (5 bases each). The CDR3 is made up of 15 amino acids. Germline V gives CDR1 SQVTM, CDR2 ANQGSEA.

For this clonotype: A read error may account for a junction end that differs from germline. Here the CDR3 reads CASSVSGLSGGGLFF. The CDR3 bases are TGTGCGAGCAGCGTATCGGGACTCTCTGGCGGGGGGCTGTTTTTT. This chain joins TRBV6-5 and TRBJ2-2; 7 nucleotides align to TRBD2. Germline V lookup: CDR1 MNHEY, CDR2 SVGAGI. The CDR3 covers 15 residues.

In regard to this clonotype: Because the CDR3's place on the DNA is in doubt, the DNA is left out and the CDR3 is given as listed by TCRdb. The chain employs TRBV29-1 and TRBJ1-1; the table's D call TRBD1 went unverified against the DNA. Germline V gene data show CDR1 as SQVTM and CDR2 as ANQGSEA. The CDR3 is 12 residues long, ends included. The chain's CDR3 is CSVGTGITEVFF.

A remark on this clonotype: An end of the junction differs from the germline gene, which may be a read error. The rearrangement uses TRBV29-1 and TRBJ2-5; unclear D gene. The germline gives CDR1 SQVTM, CDR2 ANQGSEA. The CDR3 covers 12 residues. CDR3 region: CSVGASGETRYF. The CDR3 bases are TGCAGCGTTGGGGCTTCCGGTGAGACCCGGTACTTC.

As to this clonotype: A read error may produce the germline difference seen at one junction end. The DNA for the CDR3 is TGTACCAGCACCAGGGTGGACACCGGGGAGCTGTTTTTT. It translates to CTSTRVDTGELFF. V gene TRBV6-5 combines with J gene TRBJ2-2; perhaps TRBD1 as D (5 bases). Germline CDR1 and CDR2: MNHEY and SVGAGI. This CDR3 contains 13 residues.

Of note for this clonotype: Its ends do not fully match the called genes, so a read error is possible. V is TRBV29-1 and J is TRBJ2-1; D may match TRBD1 or TRBD2 (6 bases each). The germline CDR1 and CDR2 sequences are SQVTM and ANQGSEA. This CDR3 is built from 14 residues. This chain's CDR3 is CRGGRSGSYNEQFF. In DNA form, the CDR3 reads TGCAGAGGGGGGAGGAGCGGCTCCTATAATGAGCAGTTCTTC.

V usage is TRBV12-3 or TRBV12-4 and J usage is TRBJ1-1; 7 nucleotides agree with TRBD1. This CDR3 spans 15 amino acids. V shed 5 bases, J shed 5 bases, and the junction held 11 bases outside the gene matches. The DNA of the CDR3 is TGTGCCAGCAGTCCTCGGACAGGTTGGACAACTGAAGCTTTCTTT. Its translation is CASSPRTGWTTEAFF.

This rearrangement joins TRBV15 to TRBJ2-7, with D possibly TRBD2 on 5 matching bases. This CDR3 has 16 residues. CDR1 and CDR2 from the germline V gene are LNHNV and YYDKDF (reference sequence). The V end was cut by 5 bases, the J end by 2 bases, with 19 bases between. CDR3 DNA sequence: TGTGCCACCAGCCCGCTAACTTCGGGGAAACCCTACGAGCAGTACTTC. This gives the protein CATSPLTSGKPYEQYF.

Regarding this clonotype: Relative to the germline gene, one junction end is altered; a read error may explain this. The rearrangement joins TRBV28 to TRBJ1-3; D ambiguous. The CDR3 runs 14 residues. CDR1 MDHEN and CDR2 SYDVKM come from the germline V gene. CDR3 in DNA: TGTGCCAACAGTGAGAGCGGGTCTGGAAACACCATATATTTT. It yields the protein CANSESGSGNTIYF.

This clonotype was recorded at least ten times. The chain uses TRBV6-1 and TRBJ2-3; TRBD1 agrees at 8 bases. The CDR3 contains 16 residues. The germline CDR1 and CDR2 sequences are MNHNS and SASEGT. After removal of 0 bases from V and 4 bases from J, the junction contained 6 bases not matched to a gene. CDR3 residues: CASSEAGGQGPDTQYF. The CDR3 coding sequence is TGTGCCAGCAGTGAAGCAGGAGGACAGGGACCAGATACGCAGTATTTT.

This clonotype came up once. This CDR3 is missing its conserved last phenylalanine or tryptophan, likely due to a read error. This rearrangement joins TRBV6-1 to TRBJ2-5; 7 bases fit TRBD2. V dropped 5 bases and J dropped 4; count of bases not matched to a gene: 13. CDR3 length: 16 residues. Germline V gene data show CDR1 as MNHNS and CDR2 as SASEGT. The CDR3 DNA reads TGTGCCAGCAGTCTCCGGACTAGTGGGAGTATAGAGACCCAGTACTTA. It yields the protein CASSLRTSGSIETQYL.

With regard to this clonotype: A much larger clonotype is one base distant, so this may be a read error. V usage is TRBV20-1 and J usage is TRBJ2-3; D call uncertain. The V and J ends lost 5 bases and 1 base respectively, with 10 bases between them. Per germline, CDR1 DFQATT and CDR2 SNEGSKA (reference sequence). This CDR3 contains 13 residues. This CDR3 reads CSAEWNRTDTQYF. CDR3 DNA: TGCAGTGCTGAGTGGAACCGCACAGATACGCAGTATTTT.

In its sample, this clonotype was seen a few times. Since a much larger clone is just one base distant, this may be a read error. The chain recombines TRBV30 with TRBJ1-1; possible D gene TRBD1, 5 bases. V was cut by 1 base and J by 1 base, with 13 bases left in between. The CDR3 loop spans 15 amino acids. Germline V CDR1 and CDR2: GTSNPN, SVGIG (reference sequence). The CDR3 is CAWSGKNRRNTEAFF. The CDR3 DNA reads TGTGCCTGGAGTGGGAAGAACAGGCGGAACACTGAAGCTTTCTTT.

Comments on this clonotype: The junction departs from germline at one end; a sequencing error may be responsible. The chain is built from TRBV11-1 and TRBJ2-2; D unclear. This CDR3 region has 13 residues. Germline V gene lookup returns CDR1 SGHAT and CDR2 FQDESV (reference sequence). The CDR3 sequence: CASCFWNTRELFF. CDR3 sequence (DNA): TGTGCCAGCTGCTTTTGGAACACCCGGGAGCTGTTTTTT. The full variable domain, with the rest looked up from reference TRBV11-1 and TRBJ2-2, is EAEVAQSPRYKITEKSQAVAFWCDPISGHATLYWYRQILGQGPELLVQFQDESVVDDSQLPKDRFSAERLKGVDSTLKIQPAELGDSAMYLCASCFWNTRELFFGEGSRLTVL.

This clonotype showed up just a few times. A junction end diverges from the germline sequence, so it may reflect a read error. The V gene is TRBV12-3 or TRBV12-4, the J gene TRBJ2-2; perhaps TRBD2 as D (6 bases). This CDR3 is 16 amino acids long. Here the CDR3 reads CASSFGGMMDTGELFF. The CDR3 nucleotides read TGTGCCAGTAGTTTTGGGGGGATGATGGACACCGGGGAGCTGTTTTTT.

Comments on this clonotype: Because the CDR3 is missing its conserved closing phenylalanine or tryptophan, this is likely a read error. The chain couples TRBV10-1 to TRBJ2-1, with 7 positions matching TRBD1. The CDR3 loop spans 18 amino acids. Germline CDR1 and CDR2: WNHNN and SYGVQD (reference sequence). DNA for the CDR3: TGCGCCAGCAGCGAGTCGAAGACAGGGTCCGTGGCCAACAATGAGCAGTTCTCC. Amino acid sequence: CASSESKTGSVANNEQFS.

The chain links TRBV11-1 to TRBJ2-7; 8 nucleotides align to TRBD1. The CDR3 covers 13 residues. Germline trimming cut 10 bases from V and 5 bases from J; bases unmatched to any gene: 10. Germline-derived CDR1 and CDR2 are SGHAT and FQDESV (reference sequence). In DNA form, the CDR3 reads TGTGCCAACAGGGGGAGGCGATCCGACGAGCAGTACTTC. The encoded protein is CANRGRRSDEQYF.

This clonotype was seen just once. A read error may produce the germline difference seen at one junction end. The gene calls are TRBV11-2 and TRBJ1-4; TRBD1 matches at 10 bases. CDR1 and CDR2 from the germline V gene are SGHAT and FQNNGV. There are 14 residues in the CDR3. CDR3 DNA sequence: TGTGCCAGGAGCCTCGGGACAGGGGATGAAAAGCTGTTTTTT. This gives the protein CARSLGTGDEKLFF.

On this clonotype itself: Because it lacks the conserved phenylalanine or tryptophan at the end, this CDR3 is likely a read error. This chain joins TRBV6-6 and TRBJ1-1; 8 nucleotides agree with TRBD1. There are 13 residues in the CDR3. The junction had 6 bases not matched to a gene; V was cut back by 10 bases and J by 2 bases. Germline lookup yields CDR1 MNHNY and CDR2 SVGAGI (reference sequence). CDR3 residues: CANLTGVNTEAFS. CDR3 nucleotides: TGTGCCAACCTGACAGGGGTCAACACTGAAGCTTTCTCT.

Worth noting for this clonotype: This clone may be a read error of a much larger clone one base away. The chain recombines TRBV30 with TRBJ2-1; D is unresolved. Deletions cut 4 bases from V and 8 bases from J, with 18 bases between. This CDR3 has 14 residues. Germline assignment: CDR1 GTSNPN and CDR2 SVGIG (reference sequence). The CDR3, as DNA: TGTGCCTGGACCCGGTCCCTATCGGGTTATGAGCAGTTCTTC. Its protein product is CAWTRSLSGYEQFF.

Turning to this clonotype: A junction end diverges from the germline sequence, so it may reflect a read error. V is TRBV6-2 or TRBV6-3 and J is TRBJ1-1; TRBD1 is a possible D gene (6 bases). The germline V gene has CDR1 MNHEY and CDR2 SVGEGT. The CDR3 sequence is 14 residues long. The CDR3, as DNA: TGTGCCAGCACTTATTCCACAGGGCTCACTAAAGCTTTCTTT. As protein: CASTYSTGLTKAFF.

Note on this clonotype: Relative to the germline gene, one junction end is altered; a read error may explain this. This rearrangement joins TRBV29-1 to TRBJ2-5; 12 bases fit TRBD2. The germline V gene has CDR1 SQVTM and CDR2 ANQGSEA. This CDR3 is built from 15 residues. This CDR3 reads CSVLTSGSRAETQYF. In DNA form, the CDR3 reads TGCAGCGTTCTGACTAGCGGGAGTAGGGCAGAGACACAGTACTTC. Complete variable domain (other parts from reference TRBV29-1 and TRBJ2-5): SAVISQKPSRDICQRGTSLTIQCQVDSQVTMMFWYRQQPGQSLTLIATANQGSEATYESGFVIDKFPISRPNLTFSTLTVSNMSPEDSSIYLCSVLTSGSRAETQYFGPGTRLLVL.

Notes on this clonotype: Sequence at one end of the junction differs from germline and may be a read error. Written as DNA, the CDR3 is TGTGCCAGTATACCCTCCGATAGGGTTAACACCGAGGAGCTGTTTTTT. Translated, it gives CASIPSDRVNTEELFF. V is TRBV19 and J is TRBJ2-2, with unresolved D. CDR3 length equals 16 residues. Germline V gene lookup returns CDR1 LNHDA and CDR2 SQIVND (reference sequence).

This clonotype has only one observation. The chain recombines TRBV11-2 with TRBJ2-3; D might be TRBD2 (5 bases). The CDR3 loop spans 17 amino acids. In germline, CDR1 is SGHAT, CDR2 FQNNGV. V was shortened by 1 base and J by 5 bases, with 19 bases between the two germline ends. The CDR3 region is CASSLAMGRGNKDTQYF. The CDR3 coding sequence is TGTGCCAGCAGCTTAGCAATGGGGAGAGGGAACAAAGATACGCAGTATTTT.

This clonotype came up once. The CDR3 does not close with the conserved phenylalanine or tryptophan, likely indicating a read error. This chain links TRBV11-2 with TRBJ2-2; D unresolved. This CDR3 is built from 14 residues. Looked up from germline, CDR1 is SGHAT and CDR2 is FQNNGV. CDR3 coding DNA: TGTACCAGCAGCACAGACTGGGACACCGGGGAGCTGTTTGTT. This encodes CTSSTDWDTGELFV.